What follows are 2 T cell receptor beta chains derived from one specimen sequenced in a study of T cells in Graves' hyperthyroidism and ophthalmopathy. Authors of the study amplified TCR beta CDR3 regions from RNA transcripts. The HTBI primer set was used in a first-round RT-PCR of the TCR CDR3. From the multiplex PCR reads, TCRdb called clonotypes with MiXCR, one entry per CDR3 protein. The table shows a few hundred thousand distinct CDR3 sequences, with around 20% occurring only once. Sequencing was carried out using blood. The receptors stem from a woman aged 50 to 65 with Graves' hyperthyroidism.

The chain recombines TRBV27 with TRBJ2-2; D gene uncertain. Germline lookup yields CDR1 MNHEY and CDR2 SMNVEV (reference sequence). V lost 6 bases, J lost 7 bases, and 12 bases lay in between. The CDR3 loop spans 13 amino acids. As DNA, the CDR3 is TGTGCCAGCAGGACCACTTCTCTCGGGGAGCTGTTTTTT. Its translation: CASRTTSLGELFF.

The chain carries TRBV4-1 and TRBJ2-3, with no clear D. Germline V gene data show CDR1 as MGHRA and CDR2 as YSYEKL. This CDR3 comprises 15 residues. The V gene lost 2 bases and the J gene lost 0 bases, with 9 bases spanning the gap. CDR3 residues: CASSQHLQSTDTQYF. The CDR3 DNA reads TGCGCCAGCAGCCAACACCTACAGAGCACAGATACGCAGTATTTT.